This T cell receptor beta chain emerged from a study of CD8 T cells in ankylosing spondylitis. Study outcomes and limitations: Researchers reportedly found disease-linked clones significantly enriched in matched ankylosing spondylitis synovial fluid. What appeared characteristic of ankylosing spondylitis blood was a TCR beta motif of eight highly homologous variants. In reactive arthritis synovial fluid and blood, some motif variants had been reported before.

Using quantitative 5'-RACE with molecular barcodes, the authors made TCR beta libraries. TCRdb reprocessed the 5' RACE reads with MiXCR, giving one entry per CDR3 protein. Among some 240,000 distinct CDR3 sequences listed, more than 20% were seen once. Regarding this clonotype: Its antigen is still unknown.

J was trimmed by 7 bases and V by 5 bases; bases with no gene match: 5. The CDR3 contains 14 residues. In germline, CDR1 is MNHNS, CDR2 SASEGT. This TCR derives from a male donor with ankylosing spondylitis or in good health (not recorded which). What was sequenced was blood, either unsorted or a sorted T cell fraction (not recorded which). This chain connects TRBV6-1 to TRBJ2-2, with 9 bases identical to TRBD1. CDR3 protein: CASSRQGDDGELFF. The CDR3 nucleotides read TGTGCCAGCAGTAGACAGGGGGATGACGGGGAGCTGTTTTTT.